This TCR beta chain was identified in a study of OX40 agonist ivuxolimab in advanced cancers. TCRdb's copy holds only in-frame clones and misses some; the assay was immunoSEQ multiplex PCR. Counted here are some 67,000 clones, approximately 90% occurring once; the ten biggest clones make up roughly 0.29%. The CDR3 totals 13 residues. V lost 2 bases, J lost 7 bases, and 9 bases lay in between. Germline CDR1 reads SGHAT; CDR2 reads FQNNGV. The genes are TRBV11-2 and TRBJ2-1; D is ambiguous. The material sequenced was CD4+ or CD8+ T cells sorted from blood, taken in a trial of the OX40 agonist ivuxolimab. The receptor was isolated from an adult with an advanced solid tumor such as melanoma, head and neck, liver or kidney cancer. As DNA, the CDR3 is TGTGCCAGCAGCTTAAGCCTACGGAATGAGCAGTTCTTC. It codes for CASSLSLRNEQFF.